This passage covers 7 T cell receptor beta chains from one sample sequenced in a study of immune heterogeneity within non-small cell lung tumors. Each sample used approximately 550 ng of genomic DNA from bulk tumor tissue. Each primary tumor yielded several biopsies, collected far apart from one another at surgery. These patients got curative surgery after being newly diagnosed with untreated non-small cell lung cancer. A first 10-cycle multiplex round used 32 V-gene and 13 J-gene primers on TCR beta CDR3. One entry per CDR3 protein results from TCRdb running MiXCR on the multiplex PCR reads. This repertoire shows around 11,000 distinct CDR3 sequences, 25% to 35% found once; its top ten account for 20% to 25%. The sample consisted of lung tumor tissue. The receptors originated from a woman in her 50s with non-small cell lung cancer.

The rearrangement links TRBV27 to TRBJ2-4, with TRBD1 as a possible D gene (5 bases). The CDR3 is 15 amino acids. CDR1 MNHEY and CDR2 SMNVEV come from the germline V gene (reference sequence). The V end was cut by 4 bases, the J end by 3 bases, with 13 bases between. The CDR3 loop reads CASSSSGLGKNIQYF. The CDR3 nucleotides read TGTGCCAGCAGTTCGTCAGGGCTTGGCAAAAACATTCAGTACTTC.

This clonotype occurred many times. This sequence joins TRBV7-8 and TRBJ1-2; the D is unclear. The V and J ends lost 5 bases and 6 bases respectively, with 10 bases between them. CDR3 length: 12 amino acids. Germline V lookup: CDR1 SGHVS, CDR2 FQNEAQ. CDR3 sequence: CASSPPGDGYTF. The CDR3 bases are TGTGCCAGCAGCCCGCCAGGTGATGGCTACACCTTC.

This clonotype was counted many times. The chain employs TRBV5-1 and TRBJ2-7; TRBD1 is a possible D gene (6 bases). Germline V gives CDR1 SGHRS, CDR2 YFSETQ. The CDR3 runs 13 residues. V lost 5 bases and J lost 1, with 10 bases in between. CDR3 region: CASRDSPSYEQYF. CDR3 nucleotide sequence: TGCGCCAGCAGGGACAGCCCTTCCTACGAGCAGTACTTC.

The chain uses TRBV19 and TRBJ1-4; maybe TRBD1 (6 bases). Germline lookup yields CDR1 LNHDA and CDR2 SQIVND (reference sequence). Deletions cut 9 bases from V and 5 bases from J, with 16 bases between. This CDR3 is built from 14 residues. The CDR3 nucleotides are TGTGCCAGAGGAGAGGACAGAGTAAATGAAAAACTGTTTTTT. This sequence encodes CARGEDRVNEKLFF. Full variable domain (rest looked up from reference TRBV19 and TRBJ1-4): DGGITQSPKYLFRKEGQNVTLSCEQNLNHDAMYWYRQDPGQGLRLIYYSQIVNDFQKGDIAEGYSVSREKKESFPLTVTSAQKNPTAFYLCARGEDRVNEKLFFGSGTQLSVL.

This clonotype was seen many times. This chain connects TRBV6-6 to TRBJ2-1; 10 bases align to TRBD2. With V trimmed by 0 bases and J by 5 bases, 10 bases remained unmatched. Germline CDR1 is MNHNY and CDR2 is SVGAGI (reference sequence). The length of the CDR3 is 18 residues. CDR3 protein: CASSYSVPGLATHNEQFF. The DNA for the CDR3 is TGTGCCAGCAGTTACTCGGTACCGGGACTAGCGACACACAATGAGCAGTTCTTC.

This chain links TRBV5-4 with TRBJ1-2; no firm D call. The CDR3 is made up of 14 amino acids. The V gene lost 4 bases and the J gene lost 1 base, with 11 bases spanning the gap. Per germline, CDR1 SGHNT and CDR2 YYREEE (reference sequence). The CDR3 DNA sequence: TGTGCCAGCAGCCCCCGGACCGATAACTATGGCTACACCTTC. Translated, it gives CASSPRTDNYGYTF. The whole variable domain, filled in from reference TRBV5-4 and TRBJ1-2, reads ETGVTQSPTHLIKTRGQQVTLRCSSQSGHNTVSWYQQALGQGPQFIFQYYREEENGRGNFPPRFSGLQFPNYSSELNVNALELDDSALYLCASSPRTDNYGYTFGSGTRLTVV.

This clonotype has just one count. A much more abundant neighbour one base away suggests this may be a read error. The chain carries TRBV27 and TRBJ2-2; D is ambiguous. Germline CDR1 is MNHEY and CDR2 is SMNVEV (reference sequence). V gave up 5 bases and J gave up 6 bases, with 19 bases separating them. The CDR3 extends over 16 amino acids. Here the CDR3 reads CASSDWGSLAAGELFF. CDR3 bases: TGTGCCAGCAGTGATTGGGGATCCTTAGCCGCCGGGGAGCTGTTTTTT.